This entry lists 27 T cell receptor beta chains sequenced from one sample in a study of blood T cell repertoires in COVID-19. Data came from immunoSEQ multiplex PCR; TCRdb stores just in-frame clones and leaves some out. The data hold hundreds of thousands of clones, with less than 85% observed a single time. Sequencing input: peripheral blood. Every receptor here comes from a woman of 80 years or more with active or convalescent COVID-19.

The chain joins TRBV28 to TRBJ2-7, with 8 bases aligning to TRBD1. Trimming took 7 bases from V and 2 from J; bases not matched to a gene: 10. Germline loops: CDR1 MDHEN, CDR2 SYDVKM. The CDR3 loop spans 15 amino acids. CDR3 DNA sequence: TGTGCCAGCAAAAGGACAGGGTTCGGGACCTACGAGCAGTACTTC. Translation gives CASKRTGFGTYEQYF.

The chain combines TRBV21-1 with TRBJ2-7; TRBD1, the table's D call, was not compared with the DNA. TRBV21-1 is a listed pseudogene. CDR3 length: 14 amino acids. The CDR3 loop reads CATLQGIDTYEQYF. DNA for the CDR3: TGTGCCACCCTTCAGGGTATTGACACCTACGAGCAGTACTTC.

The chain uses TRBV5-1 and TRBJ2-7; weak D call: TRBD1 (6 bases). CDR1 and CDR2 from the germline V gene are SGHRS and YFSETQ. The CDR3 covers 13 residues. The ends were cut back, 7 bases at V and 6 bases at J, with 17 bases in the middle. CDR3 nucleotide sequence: TGCGCCAGCTCGGATACCGGGACAACCGAGCAGTACTTC. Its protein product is CASSDTGTTEQYF. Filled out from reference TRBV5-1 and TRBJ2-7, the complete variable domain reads KAGVTQTPRYLIKTRGQQVTLSCSPISGHRSVSWYQQTPGQGLQFLFEYFSETQRNKGNFPGRFSGRQFSNSRSEMNVSTLELGDSALYLCASSDTGTTEQYFGPGTRLTVT.

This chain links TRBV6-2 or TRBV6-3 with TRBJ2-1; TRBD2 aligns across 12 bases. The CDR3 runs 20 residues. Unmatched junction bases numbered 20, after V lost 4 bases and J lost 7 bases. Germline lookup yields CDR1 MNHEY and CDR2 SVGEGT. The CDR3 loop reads CASSFPSWASGRADKNEQFF. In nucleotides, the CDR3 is TGTGCCAGCAGTTTCCCATCATGGGCTAGCGGGAGGGCCGATAAAAATGAGCAGTTCTTC.

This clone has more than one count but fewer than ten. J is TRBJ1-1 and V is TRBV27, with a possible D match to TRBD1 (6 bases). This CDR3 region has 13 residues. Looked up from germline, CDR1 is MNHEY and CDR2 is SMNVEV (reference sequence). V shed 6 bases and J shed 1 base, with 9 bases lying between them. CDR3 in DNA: TGTGCCAGCAGGTTGACAGGGAACACTGAAGCTTTCTTT. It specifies CASRLTGNTEAFF.

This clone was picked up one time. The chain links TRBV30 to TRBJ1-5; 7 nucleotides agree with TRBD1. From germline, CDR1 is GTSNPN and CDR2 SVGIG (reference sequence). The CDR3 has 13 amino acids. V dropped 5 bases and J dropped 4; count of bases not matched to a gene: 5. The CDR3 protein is CAWAGQQNQPQHF. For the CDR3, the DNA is TGTGCCTGGGCGGGACAGCAGAATCAGCCCCAGCATTTT.

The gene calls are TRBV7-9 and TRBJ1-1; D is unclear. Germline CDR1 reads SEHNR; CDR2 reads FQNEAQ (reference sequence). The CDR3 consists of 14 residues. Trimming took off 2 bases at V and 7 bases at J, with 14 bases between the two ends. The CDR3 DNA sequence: TGTGCCAGCAGCTTATCCGTGACAACGCGTGAAGCTTTCTTT. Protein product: CASSLSVTTREAFF.

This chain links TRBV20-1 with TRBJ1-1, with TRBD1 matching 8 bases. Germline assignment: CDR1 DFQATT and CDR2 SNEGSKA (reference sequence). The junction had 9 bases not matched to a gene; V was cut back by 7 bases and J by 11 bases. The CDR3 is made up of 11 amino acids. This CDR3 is CSGSSGGTAFF. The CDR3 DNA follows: TGCAGTGGTTCTTCAGGGGGCACGGCTTTCTTT.

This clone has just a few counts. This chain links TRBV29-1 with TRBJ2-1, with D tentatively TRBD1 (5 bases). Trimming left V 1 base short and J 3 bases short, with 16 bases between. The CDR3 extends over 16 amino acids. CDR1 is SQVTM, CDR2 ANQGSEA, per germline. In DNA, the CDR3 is TGCAGCGTTGAAGGGTCGGACACACACCGCTACAATGAGCAGTTCTTC. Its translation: CSVEGSDTHRYNEQFF.

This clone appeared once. The CDR3 DNA sequence: TGTGCCAGCAGTTTATCGGGGGCTGGTACTGAAGCTTTCTTT. Translation: CASSLSGAGTEAFF. V is TRBV27 and J is TRBJ1-1, with D possibly TRBD1 on 6 matching bases. CDR1 and CDR2 from the germline V gene are MNHEY and SMNVEV (reference sequence). The CDR3 sequence is 14 residues long. Trimming left V 0 bases short and J 5 bases short, with 10 bases between.

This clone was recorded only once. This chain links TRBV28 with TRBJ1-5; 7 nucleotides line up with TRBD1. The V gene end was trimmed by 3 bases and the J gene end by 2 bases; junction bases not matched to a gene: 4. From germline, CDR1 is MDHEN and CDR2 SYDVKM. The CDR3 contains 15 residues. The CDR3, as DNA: TGTGCCAGCAGTTTCGACCAGGGGGGCAATCAGCCCCAGCATTTT. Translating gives CASSFDQGGNQPQHF.

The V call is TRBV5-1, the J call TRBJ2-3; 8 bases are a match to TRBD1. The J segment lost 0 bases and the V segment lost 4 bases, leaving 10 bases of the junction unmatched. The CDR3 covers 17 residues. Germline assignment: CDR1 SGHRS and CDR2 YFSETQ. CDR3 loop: CASSLTGGGPSTDTQYF. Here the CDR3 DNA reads TGCGCCAGCAGCCTAACAGGGGGTGGCCCTAGCACAGATACGCAGTATTTT.

The CDR3 loop is CASSAQDLRTDTQYF. The CDR3 coding sequence is TGTGCCAGCAGCGCTCAGGACTTGCGCACAGATACGCAGTATTTT. V usage is TRBV6-5 and J usage is TRBJ2-3; D perhaps matches TRBD2 (5 bases). This CDR3 is 15 amino acids long. V lost 6 bases to trimming and J lost 1 base, with 14 bases between them. Germline V gene sequence: CDR1 MNHEY, CDR2 SVGAGI.

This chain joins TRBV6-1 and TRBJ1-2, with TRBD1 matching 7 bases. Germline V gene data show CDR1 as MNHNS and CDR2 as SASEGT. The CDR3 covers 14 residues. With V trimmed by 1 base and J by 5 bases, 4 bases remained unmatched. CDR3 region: CASSEVGRGYGYTF. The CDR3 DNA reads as TGTGCCAGCAGTGAAGTGGGCAGGGGGTATGGCTACACCTTC.

CDR3 in amino acids: CASSVGPGLTDTQYF. The CDR3 DNA reads as TGTGCCAGCAGCGTGGGGCCAGGCCTCACAGATACGCAGTATTTT. The chain has TRBV9 and TRBJ2-3, with D perhaps TRBD1 (5 bases). The CDR3 is 15 residues long. The V gene's germline CDR1 is SGDLS and CDR2 YYNGEE. The V end lost 2 bases, the J end lost 2 bases, and 12 bases lay between the germline ends.

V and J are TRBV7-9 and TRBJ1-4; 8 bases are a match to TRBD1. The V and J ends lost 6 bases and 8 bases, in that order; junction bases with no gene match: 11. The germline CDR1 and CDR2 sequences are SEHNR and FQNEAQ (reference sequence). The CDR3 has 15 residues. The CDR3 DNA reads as TGTGCCAGCAGTCGTCCGGGACAGGAGGGGGAAAAACTGTTTTTT. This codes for CASSRPGQEGEKLFF.

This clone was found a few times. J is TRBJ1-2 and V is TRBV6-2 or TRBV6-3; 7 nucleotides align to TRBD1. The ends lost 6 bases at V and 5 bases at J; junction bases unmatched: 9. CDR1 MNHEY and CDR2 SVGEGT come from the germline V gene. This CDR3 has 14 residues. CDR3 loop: CASRPDGQAYGYTF. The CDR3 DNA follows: TGTGCCAGCAGACCTGATGGACAGGCATATGGCTACACCTTC.

The CDR3 nucleotides read TGTGCCATCACCTCTAGCGGGGGGGCCTACAATGAGCAGTTCTTC. It encodes CAITSSGGAYNEQFF. J is TRBJ2-1 and V is TRBV10-3; 12 nucleotides match TRBD2. CDR1 is ENHRY, CDR2 SYGVKD, per germline. The CDR3 is 15 amino acids. Trimming removed 7 bases from V and 2 bases from J; junction bases left unmatched: 3.

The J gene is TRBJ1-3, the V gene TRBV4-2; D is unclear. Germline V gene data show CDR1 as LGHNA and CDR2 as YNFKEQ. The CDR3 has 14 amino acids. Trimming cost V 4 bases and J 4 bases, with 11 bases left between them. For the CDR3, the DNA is TGTGCCAGCAGCCTCGAGGGAGTCGGAAACACCATATATTTT. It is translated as CASSLEGVGNTIYF.

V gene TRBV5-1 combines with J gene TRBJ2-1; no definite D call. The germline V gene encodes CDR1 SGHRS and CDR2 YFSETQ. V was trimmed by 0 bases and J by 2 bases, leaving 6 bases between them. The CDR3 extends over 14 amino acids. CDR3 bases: TGCGCCAGCAGCTTGGACTCCACCTACAATGAGCAGTTCTTC. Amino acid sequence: CASSLDSTYNEQFF.

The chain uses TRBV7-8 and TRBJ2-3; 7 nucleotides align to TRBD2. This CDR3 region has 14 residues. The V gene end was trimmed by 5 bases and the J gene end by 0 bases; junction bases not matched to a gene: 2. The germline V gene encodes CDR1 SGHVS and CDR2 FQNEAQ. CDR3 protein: CASSPGGSTDTQYF. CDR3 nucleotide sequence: TGTGCCAGCAGCCCCGGGGGGAGCACAGATACGCAGTATTTT.

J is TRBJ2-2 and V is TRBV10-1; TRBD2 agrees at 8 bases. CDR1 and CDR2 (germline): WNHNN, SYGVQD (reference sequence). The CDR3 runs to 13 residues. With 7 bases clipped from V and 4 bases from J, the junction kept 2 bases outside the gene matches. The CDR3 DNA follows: TGCGCCAGCACTCTAGCGGGCACCGGGGAGCTGTTTTTT. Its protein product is CASTLAGTGELFF.

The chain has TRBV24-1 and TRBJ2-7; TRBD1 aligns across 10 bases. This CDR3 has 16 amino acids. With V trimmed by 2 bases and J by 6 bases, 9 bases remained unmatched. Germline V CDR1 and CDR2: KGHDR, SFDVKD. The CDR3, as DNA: TGTGCCACCAGTGATTCGGCGACAGGGGGCGTGTCCGAGCAGTACTTC. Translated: CATSDSATGGVSEQYF.

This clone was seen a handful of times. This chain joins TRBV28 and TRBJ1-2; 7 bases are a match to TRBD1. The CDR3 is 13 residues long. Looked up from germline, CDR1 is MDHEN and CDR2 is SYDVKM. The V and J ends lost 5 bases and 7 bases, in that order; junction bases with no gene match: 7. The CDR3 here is CASSKGARIGYTF. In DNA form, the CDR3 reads TGTGCCAGCAGTAAGGGGGCGCGAATTGGCTACACCTTC.

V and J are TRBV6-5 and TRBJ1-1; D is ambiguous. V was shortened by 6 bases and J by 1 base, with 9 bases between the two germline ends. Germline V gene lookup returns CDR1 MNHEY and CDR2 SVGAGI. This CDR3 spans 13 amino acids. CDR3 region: CASREPQNTEAFF. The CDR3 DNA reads TGTGCCAGCAGGGAGCCCCAGAACACTGAAGCTTTCTTT.

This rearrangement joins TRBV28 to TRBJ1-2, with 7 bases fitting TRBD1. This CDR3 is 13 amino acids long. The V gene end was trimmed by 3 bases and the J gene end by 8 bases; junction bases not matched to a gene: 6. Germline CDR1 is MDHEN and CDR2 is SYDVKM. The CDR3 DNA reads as TGTGCCAGCAGTTTGAGGTCGGACAGGGGCTACACCTTC. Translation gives CASSLRSDRGYTF.

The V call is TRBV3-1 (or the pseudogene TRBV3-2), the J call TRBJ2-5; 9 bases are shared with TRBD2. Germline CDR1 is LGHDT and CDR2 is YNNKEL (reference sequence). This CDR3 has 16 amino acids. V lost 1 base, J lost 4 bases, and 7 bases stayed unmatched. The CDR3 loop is CASSQGVASGIETQYF. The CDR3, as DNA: TGTGCCAGCAGCCAAGGAGTGGCTAGCGGGATAGAGACCCAGTACTTC.